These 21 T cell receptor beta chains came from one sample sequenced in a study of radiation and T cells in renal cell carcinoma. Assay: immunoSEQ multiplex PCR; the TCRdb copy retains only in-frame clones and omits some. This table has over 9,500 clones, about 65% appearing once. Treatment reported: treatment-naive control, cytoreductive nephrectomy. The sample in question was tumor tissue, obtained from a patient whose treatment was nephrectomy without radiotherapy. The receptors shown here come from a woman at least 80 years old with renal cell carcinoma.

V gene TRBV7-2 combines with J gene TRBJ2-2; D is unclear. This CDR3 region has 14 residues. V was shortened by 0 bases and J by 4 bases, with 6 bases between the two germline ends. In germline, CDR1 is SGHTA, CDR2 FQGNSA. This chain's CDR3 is CASSLAWVTGELFF. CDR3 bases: TGTGCCAGCAGCTTAGCTTGGGTCACCGGGGAGCTGTTTTTT.

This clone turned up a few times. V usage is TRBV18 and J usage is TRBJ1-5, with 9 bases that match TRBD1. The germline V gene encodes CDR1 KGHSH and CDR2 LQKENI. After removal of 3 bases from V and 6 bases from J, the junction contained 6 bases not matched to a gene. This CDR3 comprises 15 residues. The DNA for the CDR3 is TGTGCCAGCTCACCGGGACAGGGACGGCTTCAGCCCCAGCATTTT. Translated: CASSPGQGRLQPQHF.

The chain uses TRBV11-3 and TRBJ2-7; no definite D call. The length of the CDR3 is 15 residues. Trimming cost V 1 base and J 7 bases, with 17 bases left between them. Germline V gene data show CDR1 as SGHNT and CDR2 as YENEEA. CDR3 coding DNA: TGTGCCAGCAGCTTAGTTCCAGTAACAATTTTAGAGCAGTACTTC. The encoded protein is CASSLVPVTILEQYF.

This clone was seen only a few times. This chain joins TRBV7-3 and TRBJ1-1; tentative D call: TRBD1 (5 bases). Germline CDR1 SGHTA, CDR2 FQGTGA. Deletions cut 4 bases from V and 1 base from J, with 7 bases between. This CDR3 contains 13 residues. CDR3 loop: CASSSQGNTEAFF. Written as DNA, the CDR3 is TGTGCCAGCAGCTCCCAGGGGAACACTGAAGCTTTCTTT.

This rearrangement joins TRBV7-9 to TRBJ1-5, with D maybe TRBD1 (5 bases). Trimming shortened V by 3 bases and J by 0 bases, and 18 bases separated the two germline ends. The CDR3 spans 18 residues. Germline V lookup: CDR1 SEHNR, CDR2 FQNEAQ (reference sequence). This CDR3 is CASSFTLRVFYSNQPQHF. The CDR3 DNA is TGTGCCAGCAGCTTCACCCTCAGGGTATTTTATAGCAATCAGCCCCAGCATTTT.

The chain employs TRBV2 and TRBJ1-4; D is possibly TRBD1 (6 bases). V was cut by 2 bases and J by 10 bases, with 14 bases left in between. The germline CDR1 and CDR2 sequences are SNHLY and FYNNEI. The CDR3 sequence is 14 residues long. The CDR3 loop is CASSEQGSEGKLFF. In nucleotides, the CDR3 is TGTGCCAGCAGTGAACAGGGGTCGGAAGGAAAACTGTTTTTT. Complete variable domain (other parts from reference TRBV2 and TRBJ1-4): EPEVTQTPSHQVTQMGQEVILRCVPISNHLYFYWYRQILGQKVEFLVSFYNNEISEKSEIFDDQFSVERPDGSNFTLKIRSTKLEDSAMYFCASSEQGSEGKLFFGSGTQLSVL.

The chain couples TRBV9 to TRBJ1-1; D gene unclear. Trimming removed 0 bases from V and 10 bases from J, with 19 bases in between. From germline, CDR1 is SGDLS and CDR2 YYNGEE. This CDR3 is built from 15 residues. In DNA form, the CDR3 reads TGTGCCAGCAGCGTAGCCTTGAGCCCCAACGCGGGAGCTTTCTTT. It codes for CASSVALSPNAGAFF.

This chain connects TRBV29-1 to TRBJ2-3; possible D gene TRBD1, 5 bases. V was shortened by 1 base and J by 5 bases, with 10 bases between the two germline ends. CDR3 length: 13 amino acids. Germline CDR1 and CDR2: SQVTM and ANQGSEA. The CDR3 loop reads CSVEVPGQDTQYF. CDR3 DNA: TGCAGCGTTGAAGTTCCAGGGCAAGATACGCAGTATTTT.

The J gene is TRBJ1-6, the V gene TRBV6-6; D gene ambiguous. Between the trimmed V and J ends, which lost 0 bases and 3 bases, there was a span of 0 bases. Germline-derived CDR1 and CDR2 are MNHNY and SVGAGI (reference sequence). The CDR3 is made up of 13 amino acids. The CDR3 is CASSYSYNSPLHF. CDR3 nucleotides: TGTGCCAGCAGTTACTCCTATAATTCACCCCTCCACTTT.

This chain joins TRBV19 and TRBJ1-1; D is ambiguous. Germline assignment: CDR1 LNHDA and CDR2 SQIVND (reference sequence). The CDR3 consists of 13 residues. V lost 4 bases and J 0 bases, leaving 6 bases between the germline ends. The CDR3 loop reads CASSKAVNTEAFF. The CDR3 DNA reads TGTGCCAGTAGTAAGGCTGTGAACACTGAAGCTTTCTTT.

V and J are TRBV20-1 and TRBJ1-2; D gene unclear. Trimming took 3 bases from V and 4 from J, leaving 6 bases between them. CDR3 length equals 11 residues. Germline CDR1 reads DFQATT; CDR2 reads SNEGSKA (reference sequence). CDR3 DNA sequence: TGCAGTGCTAGTGGAGTCTATGGCTACACCTTC. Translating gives CSASGVYGYTF.

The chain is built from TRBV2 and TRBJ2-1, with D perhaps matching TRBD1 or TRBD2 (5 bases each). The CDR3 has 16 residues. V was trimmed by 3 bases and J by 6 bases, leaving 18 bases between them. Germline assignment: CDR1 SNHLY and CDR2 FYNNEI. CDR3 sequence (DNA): TGTGCCAGCAGTGACCCGGGACCAGCAGGATTCAATGAGCAGTTCTTC. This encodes CASSDPGPAGFNEQFF.

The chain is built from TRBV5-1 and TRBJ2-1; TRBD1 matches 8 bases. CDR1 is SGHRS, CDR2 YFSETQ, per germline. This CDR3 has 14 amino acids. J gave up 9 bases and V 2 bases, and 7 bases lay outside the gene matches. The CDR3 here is CASSFRTGSVEQFF. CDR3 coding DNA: TGCGCCAGCAGCTTCAGGACAGGGTCGGTTGAGCAGTTCTTC.

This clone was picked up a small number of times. CDR3 DNA: TGTGCCAGCAGCCTGGAAGGGGGTTCCTATGGCTACACCTTC. This gives the protein CASSLEGGSYGYTF. The chain couples TRBV6-5 to TRBJ1-2, with D maybe TRBD1 (6 bases). Deletions cut 6 bases from V and 4 bases from J, with 15 bases between. Per the germline V gene, CDR1 is MNHEY and CDR2 is SVGAGI. This CDR3 has 14 amino acids.

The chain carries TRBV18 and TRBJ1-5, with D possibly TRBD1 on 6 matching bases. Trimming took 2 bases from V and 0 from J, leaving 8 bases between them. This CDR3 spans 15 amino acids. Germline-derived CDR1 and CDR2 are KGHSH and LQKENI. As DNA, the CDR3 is TGTGCCAGCTCACCAAACAGGGATAGCAATCAGCCCCAGCATTTT. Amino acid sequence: CASSPNRDSNQPQHF.

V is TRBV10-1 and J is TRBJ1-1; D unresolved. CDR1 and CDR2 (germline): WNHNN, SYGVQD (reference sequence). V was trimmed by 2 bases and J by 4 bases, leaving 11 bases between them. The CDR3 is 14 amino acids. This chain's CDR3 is CASSEARDATEAFF. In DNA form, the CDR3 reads TGCGCCAGCAGTGAGGCCCGGGATGCCACTGAAGCTTTCTTT.

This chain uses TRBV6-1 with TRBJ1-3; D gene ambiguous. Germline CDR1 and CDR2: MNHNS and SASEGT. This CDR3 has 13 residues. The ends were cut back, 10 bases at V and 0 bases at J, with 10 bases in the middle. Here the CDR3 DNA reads TGTGCCACCGCTGTTGTCTCTGGAAACACCATATATTTT. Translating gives CATAVVSGNTIYF.

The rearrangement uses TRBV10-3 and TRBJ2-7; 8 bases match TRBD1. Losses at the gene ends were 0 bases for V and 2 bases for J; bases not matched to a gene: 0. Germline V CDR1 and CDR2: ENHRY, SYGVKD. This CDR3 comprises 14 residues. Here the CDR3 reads CAISESGQAYEQYF. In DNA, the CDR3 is TGTGCCATCAGTGAGTCGGGACAGGCCTACGAGCAGTACTTC.

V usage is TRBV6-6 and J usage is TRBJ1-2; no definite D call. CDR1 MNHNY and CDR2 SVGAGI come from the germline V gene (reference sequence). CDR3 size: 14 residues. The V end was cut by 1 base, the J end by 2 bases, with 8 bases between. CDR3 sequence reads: CASSYYSSNYGYTF. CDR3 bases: TGTGCCAGCAGTTACTACTCGTCAAACTATGGCTACACCTTC.

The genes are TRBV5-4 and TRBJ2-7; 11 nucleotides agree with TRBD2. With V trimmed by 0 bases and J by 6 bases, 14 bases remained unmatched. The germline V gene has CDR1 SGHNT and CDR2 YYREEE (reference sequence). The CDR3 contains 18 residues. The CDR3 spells CASSLAWDPSGGHSEQYF. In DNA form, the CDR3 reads TGTGCCAGCAGCTTGGCCTGGGACCCTAGCGGGGGGCACTCCGAGCAGTACTTC.

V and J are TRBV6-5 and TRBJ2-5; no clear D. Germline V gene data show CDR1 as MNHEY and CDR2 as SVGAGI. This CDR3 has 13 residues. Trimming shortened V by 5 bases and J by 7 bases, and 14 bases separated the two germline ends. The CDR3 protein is CASSPPGRRTQYF. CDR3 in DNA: TGTGCCAGCAGTCCCCCGGGTCGTAGGACCCAGTACTTC.